Detailed here is one TCR beta chain. Sequencing used immunoSEQ multiplex PCR; TCRdb keeps in-frame clones, though not all of them. The sample has 200,000 to 250,000 clones, about 85% seen once. This entry is derived from a study of blood T cell repertoires in COVID-19. This receptor was identified in a man younger than 45 who had recovered from COVID-19. Sequenced input: peripheral blood.

The CDR3 nucleotides are TGCGCCAGCAGCCCGGGCTGGGACACAGTCAGGGGGACCCAGTACTTC. Translating gives CASSPGWDTVRGTQYF. The chain joins TRBV5-1 to TRBJ2-5, with TRBD1 as a possible D gene (6 bases). The CDR3 contains 16 residues. V was shortened by 4 bases and J by 7 bases, with 23 bases between the two germline ends. Germline values: CDR1 SGHRS, CDR2 YFSETQ.